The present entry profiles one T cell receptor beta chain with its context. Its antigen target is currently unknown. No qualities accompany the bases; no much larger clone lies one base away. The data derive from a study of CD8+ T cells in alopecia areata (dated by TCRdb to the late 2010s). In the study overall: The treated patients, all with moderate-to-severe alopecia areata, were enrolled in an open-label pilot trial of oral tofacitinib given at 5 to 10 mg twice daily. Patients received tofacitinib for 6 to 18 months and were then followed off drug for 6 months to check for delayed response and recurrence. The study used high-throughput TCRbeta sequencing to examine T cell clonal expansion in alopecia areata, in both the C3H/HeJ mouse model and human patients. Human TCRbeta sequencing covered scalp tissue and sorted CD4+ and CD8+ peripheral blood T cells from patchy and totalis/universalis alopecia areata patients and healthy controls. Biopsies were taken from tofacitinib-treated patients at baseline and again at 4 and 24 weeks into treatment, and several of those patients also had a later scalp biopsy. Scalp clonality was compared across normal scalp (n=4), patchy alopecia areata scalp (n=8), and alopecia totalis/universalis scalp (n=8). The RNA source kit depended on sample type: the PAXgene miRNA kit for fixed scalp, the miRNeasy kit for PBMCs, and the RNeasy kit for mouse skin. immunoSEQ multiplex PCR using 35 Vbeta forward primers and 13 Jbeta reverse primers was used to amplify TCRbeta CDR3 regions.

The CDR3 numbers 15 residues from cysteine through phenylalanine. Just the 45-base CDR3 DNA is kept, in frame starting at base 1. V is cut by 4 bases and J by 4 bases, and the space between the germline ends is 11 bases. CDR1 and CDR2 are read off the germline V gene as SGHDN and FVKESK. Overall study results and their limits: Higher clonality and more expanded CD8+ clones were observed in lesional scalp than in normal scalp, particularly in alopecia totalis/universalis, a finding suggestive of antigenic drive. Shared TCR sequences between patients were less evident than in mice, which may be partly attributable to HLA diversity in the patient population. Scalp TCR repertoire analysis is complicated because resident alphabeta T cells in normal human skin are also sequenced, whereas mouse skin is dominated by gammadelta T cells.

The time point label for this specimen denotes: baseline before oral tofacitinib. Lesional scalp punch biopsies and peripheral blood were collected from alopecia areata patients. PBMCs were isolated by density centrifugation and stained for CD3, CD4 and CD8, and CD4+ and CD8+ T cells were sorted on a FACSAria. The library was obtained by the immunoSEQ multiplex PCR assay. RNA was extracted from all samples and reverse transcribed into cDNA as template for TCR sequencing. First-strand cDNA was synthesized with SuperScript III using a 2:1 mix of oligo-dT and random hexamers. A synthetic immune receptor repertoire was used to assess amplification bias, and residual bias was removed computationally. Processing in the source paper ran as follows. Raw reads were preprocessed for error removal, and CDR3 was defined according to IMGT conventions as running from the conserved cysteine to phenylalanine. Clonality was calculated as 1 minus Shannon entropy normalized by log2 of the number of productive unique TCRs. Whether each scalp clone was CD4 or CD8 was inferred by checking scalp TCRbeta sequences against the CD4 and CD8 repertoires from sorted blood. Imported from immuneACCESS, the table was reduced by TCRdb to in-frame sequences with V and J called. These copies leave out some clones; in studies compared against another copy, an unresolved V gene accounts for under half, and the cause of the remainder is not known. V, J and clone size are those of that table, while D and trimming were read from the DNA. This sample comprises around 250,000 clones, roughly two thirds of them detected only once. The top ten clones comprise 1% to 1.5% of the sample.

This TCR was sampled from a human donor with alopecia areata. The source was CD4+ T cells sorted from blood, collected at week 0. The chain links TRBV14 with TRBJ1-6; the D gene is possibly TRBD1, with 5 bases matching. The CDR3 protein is CASSPRTPYNSPLHF. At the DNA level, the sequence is TGTGCCAGCAGCCCGAGGACACCTTATAATTCACCCCTCCACTTT.